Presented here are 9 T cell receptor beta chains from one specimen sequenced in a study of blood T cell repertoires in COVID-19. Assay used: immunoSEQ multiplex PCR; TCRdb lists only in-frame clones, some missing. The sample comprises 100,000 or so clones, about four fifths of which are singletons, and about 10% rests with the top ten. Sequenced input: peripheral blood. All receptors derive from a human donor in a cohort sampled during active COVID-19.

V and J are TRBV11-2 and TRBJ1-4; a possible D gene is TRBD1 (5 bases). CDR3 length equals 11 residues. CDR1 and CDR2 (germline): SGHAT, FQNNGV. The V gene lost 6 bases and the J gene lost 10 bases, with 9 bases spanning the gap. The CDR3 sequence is CASSPDRKLFF. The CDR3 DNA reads TGTGCCAGCAGTCCCGACAGAAAACTGTTTTTT. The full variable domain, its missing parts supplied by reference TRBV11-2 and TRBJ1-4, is EAGVAQSPRYKIIEKRQSVAFWCNPISGHATLYWYQQILGQGPKLLIQFQNNGVVDDSQLPKDRFSAERLKGVDSTLKIQPAKLEDSAVYLCASSPDRKLFFGSGTQLSVL.

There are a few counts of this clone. The CDR3 DNA reads as TGTGCCAGCAGCTTAGATCTTGTGCAGGGCCCAGATACGCAGTATTTT. Its protein is CASSLDLVQGPDTQYF. V and J are TRBV11-3 and TRBJ2-3, with D perhaps TRBD1 (5 bases). From germline, CDR1 is SGHNT and CDR2 YENEEA. The CDR3 spans 16 residues. V dropped 0 bases and J dropped 4 bases, with 14 bases sitting between them.

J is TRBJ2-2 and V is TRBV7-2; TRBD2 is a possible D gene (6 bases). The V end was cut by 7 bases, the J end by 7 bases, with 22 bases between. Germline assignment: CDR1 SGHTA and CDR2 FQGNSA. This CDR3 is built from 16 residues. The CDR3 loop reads CASTPGVSARGGELFF. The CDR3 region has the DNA TGTGCCAGCACCCCGGGGGTCAGTGCCCGGGGCGGGGAGCTGTTTTTT.

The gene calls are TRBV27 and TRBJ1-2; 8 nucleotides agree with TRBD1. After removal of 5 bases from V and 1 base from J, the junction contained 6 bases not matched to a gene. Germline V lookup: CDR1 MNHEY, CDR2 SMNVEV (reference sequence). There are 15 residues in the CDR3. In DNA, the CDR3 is TGTGCCAGCAGTCCCCGGACAGGGTATAACTATGGCTACACCTTC. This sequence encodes CASSPRTGYNYGYTF.

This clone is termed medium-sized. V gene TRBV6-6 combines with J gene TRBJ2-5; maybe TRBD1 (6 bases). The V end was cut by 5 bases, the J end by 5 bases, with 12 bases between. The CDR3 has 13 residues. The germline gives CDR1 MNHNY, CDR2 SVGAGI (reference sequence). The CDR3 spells CASSSRDIETQYF. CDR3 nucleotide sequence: TGTGCCAGCAGTAGCCGGGACATTGAGACCCAGTACTTC.

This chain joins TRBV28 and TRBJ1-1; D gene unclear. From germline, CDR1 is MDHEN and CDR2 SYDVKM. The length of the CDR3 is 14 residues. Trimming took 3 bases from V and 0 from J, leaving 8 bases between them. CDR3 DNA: TGTGCCAGCAGTTTTGACATTTTGAACACTGAAGCTTTCTTT. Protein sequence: CASSFDILNTEAFF.

In DNA, the CDR3 is TGTGCCTGGAGTGTACCTAGGGACTTCTCCTACGAGCAGTACTTC. As protein: CAWSVPRDFSYEQYF. V and J are TRBV30 and TRBJ2-7; possibly TRBD2 for D (6 bases). Germline CDR1 GTSNPN, CDR2 SVGIG (reference sequence). Trimming removed 0 bases from V and 0 bases from J, with 12 bases in between. The CDR3 runs to 15 residues.

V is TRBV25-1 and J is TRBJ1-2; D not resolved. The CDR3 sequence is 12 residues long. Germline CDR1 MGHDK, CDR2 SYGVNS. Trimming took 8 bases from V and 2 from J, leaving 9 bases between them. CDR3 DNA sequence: TGTGCCAGCGTGGGGAGGAACTATGGCTACACCTTC. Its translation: CASVGRNYGYTF.

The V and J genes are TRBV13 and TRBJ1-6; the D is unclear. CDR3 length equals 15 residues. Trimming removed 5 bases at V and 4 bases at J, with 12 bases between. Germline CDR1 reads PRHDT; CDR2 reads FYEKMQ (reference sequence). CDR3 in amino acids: CASSGQDWYNSPLHF. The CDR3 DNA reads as TGTGCCAGCAGCGGGCAGGATTGGTATAATTCACCCCTCCACTTT.